The clone carrying this TCR beta chain appeared a single time. What it recognizes is unknown. Its ends do not fully match the called genes, so a read error is possible. This sample is part of a study of tumor-infiltrating lymphocytes in primary liver carcinoma. As for the study in general: All patients, whether men or women, fell within 30 to 69 years of age. General study findings and limits: Merely about 7-25% of top clones occurred in all five tumor regions.

Total RNA (roughly 540 ng) served as template for TCR beta cDNA synthesis primed by a constant-region primer. Three nested multiplex PCR rounds, a slightly modified ARM-PCR, produced the libraries for TCR beta. TCRdb re-called the multiplex PCR reads through MiXCR, storing one row per CDR3 protein. The table lists tens of thousands of distinct CDR3 sequences, 70% to 80% of them singletons. Co-extraction of both nucleic acids (RNA and DNA) used roughly 18-32 mg of unsorted bulk tissue. The patients presented with primary liver carcinoma, which was managed through surgical resection. Every tumor was sampled at five separate regions. The clonotype comes from a man in his forties with primary liver carcinoma and hepatitis B virus infection. Material for sequencing was liver tumor tissue from sampling region 2. Stated subset: tumor region T2, inferior pole.

CDR3: CSLSVTVGGDDTRYF. CDR3 in DNA: TGCAGCTTATCCGTGACTGTCGGAGGGGATGATACGCGGTATTTT. J is TRBJ2-3 and V is TRBV29-1; possibly TRBD2 for D (6 bases). Per the germline V gene, CDR1 is SQVTM and CDR2 is ANQGSEA. This CDR3 comprises 15 residues.